Listed here is a single T cell receptor beta chain. No antigen is known for it. The sample holds no much larger clone one base away, and base qualities are not on file. The cohort consisted of hundreds of healthy bone marrow donors. At the time of sampling, all cohort members were nominally healthy, though unrecorded immune exposures were likely present. The donor was CMV seropositive and belonged to the group of 250 to 300 seropositive cohort members. A peripheral blood sample was provided by each donor, and peripheral blood mononuclear cells were used for TCR beta sequencing. Genomic DNA extraction from the blood cell samples was performed with the Qiagen DNeasy Blood Extraction Kit. This specimen comes from a study of cytomegalovirus exposure and HLA in healthy donors (dated by TCRdb to 2016 to 2017). Some background on the complete study: An earlier analysis of 587 of the donors reported about 280 Gb of sequence data and around 120 million unique TCR beta sequences obtained from some 170 million T cells. An early release covering about 600 HLA-typed donors comprised around 300 gigabases of sequencing data and 85 million to 100 million unique TCR sequences. Among 300 to 500 genotyped donors of the cohort, an average of around 240,000 unique TCR beta nucleotide sequences was sequenced per donor, of which about 18% were non-productive. Alongside the repertoire data, information on donor age, sex, ethnicity and CMV serostatus was compiled. In an earlier analysis of more than 550 of the donors, high-throughput TCR beta sequencing was used to judge whether each TCR beta V gene segment behaved as functional or pseudogenic. The number of typed donors differed by locus: about 620-640 for A, B, C, DRB1 and DQB1; 500 to 550 for DQA1; some 590 for DPA1; and roughly 490 for DPB1. Both class I and class II loci were covered by HLA typing, at four-digit resolution. In a later genetic analysis, genome-wide SNP genotypes for about 55% of the 666 donors were used, and that subset was treated as a discovery cohort. The study aimed to test whether cataloging public T cell receptors could reveal signatures of past pathogen exposure. Using immunosequencing, the study profiled T cell repertoires from around 670 subjects and related those repertoires to cytomegalovirus serostatus. A later analysis re-examined previously published TCR beta repertoires from around 670 donors and added high-resolution HLA genotyping to investigate patterns of TCR occurrence. Of the 300 to 450 genotyped donors, less than 85% were placed in the genetic ancestry cluster associated with self-reported Caucasian donors. All discovery cohort repertoires had been generated on a single sequencing platform. The later analysis used no new phenotypic data to find candidate immune exposures, relying instead on TCR beta sequences and their occurrence across donors. Along with the roughly 670-subject first cohort, a separate validation cohort of over a hundred different subjects was used. Roughly 5 DR-DQ haplotypes were handled as single units for association and clustering because linkage in the cohort was strong. To predict cytomegalovirus infection status, the study brought together high-throughput TCR immunosequencing, statistical association of individual TCRs with disease status, and machine learning.

Broad study findings and their caveats: In vitro tests confirmed that a few of the cytomegalovirus-associated TCR beta chains recognize cytomegalovirus antigens. Correlated functional status among segregating V segments might reflect linkage disequilibrium, but an unknown experimental factor could not be ruled out. In this cohort, only TCR beta chains were sequenced, and detectable features were limited by the absence of alpha or paired-chain data. Specific HLA alleles were associated with 15,000 to 20,000 TCR beta sequences at a false discovery rate of 0.05 in a later analysis. Strong co-occurrence of HLA alleles, especially DR and DQ, made assigning TCR associations to individual alleles difficult. Compared with the approximately 600-donor mean, donors in an Asian-associated ancestry cluster had fewer N-insertions in productive TCRs, according to a later genetic analysis. The earlier analysis of about 600 of the donors excluded 15 to 20 rarely observed V segments, including chromosome 9 orphons, because counts were too low. Across donors, most TCR sequences were observed very rarely, whereas some public TCRs were present in many individuals. According to a later analysis, TCR association rates differed among HLA loci, with DRB1 alleles showing the most associated TCRs and HLA-C alleles showing the fewest. In a later genetic analysis, a missense DCLRE1C variant was associated with V-gene and J-gene trimming of TCR beta chains, and the association was replicated in an independent cohort. Immune exposure information for the cohort was limited to CMV serostatus. Several of the top co-occurrence clusters appeared to be linked to parvovirus B19, influenza, CMV and Epstein-Barr virus, according to a later analysis. Roughly uniform sequencing depth across donors was assumed in presence/absence analyses, although this assumption may not hold. In a later analysis, HLA-associated TCR beta chains were found to be more clonally expanded and to have lower generation probabilities than equally common non-associated chains. In the study, approximately 160 TCR beta chains were listed as associated with cytomegalovirus. A further reported finding was that TCR beta sequences accurately predicted the HLA-A and HLA-B alleles for most subjects in the first cohort. In an earlier analysis of approximately 590 of the donors, most TCR beta V segments were observed in productive rearrangements about 87% or about 30% of the time, broadly matching IMGT annotations. A group of highly shared sequence variants was considered likely to be a technical artifact of the sequencing pipeline. Because HLA typing was missing for some donors at each locus, association tests included only the typed subset. The authors suggested that the approach could potentially be generalized to other disease states and immunological phenotypes. Because the 87-base-pair reads could not distinguish some IMGT-functional V segments, including TRBV6-2 and TRBV6-3, those segments were excluded. A later analysis found that most CMV-associated TCR beta chains appeared HLA-restricted, with HLA associations seemingly driven largely by CMV exposure. The classifier was reported to diagnose cytomegalovirus status with high specificity and sensitivity in both the original cohort and the validation cohort.

The receptor library was made with the immunoSEQ multiplex PCR assay. For the multiplex PCR, a mixture combining 60 forward primers for TCR Vbeta segments and 13 reverse primers for TCR Jbeta segments was used. The CDR3 region of rearranged TCR beta genes was amplified from genomic DNA with a multiplex PCR assay. On the Illumina HiSeq System, the amplified TCR beta libraries were sequenced as 87-base-pair reads. The published analysis was carried out like this. A later analysis counted approximately 84 million unique TCR beta chains across the 670 or so repertoires, and roughly 11 million of these chains were shared by at least two donors. Raw reads were error-corrected and collapsed into unique sequences with a nearest-neighbor algorithm that merged closely related sequences to remove PCR and sequencing errors. CDR3 sequences were aligned to IMGT reference sequences to assign V, D and J gene segments. For a sequence to be retained, a match of at least six nucleotides was required to both a V gene segment and a J gene segment. Rearrangements were called productive when the CDR3 lacked stop codons and stayed in frame with V and J; all others were non-productive. CDR3 was defined by IMGT convention, running from the second conserved V-encoded cysteine to the conserved J-encoded phenylalanine. The earlier analysis of 587 of the donors excluded sequences that lacked an unambiguous match to a single V gene segment. In an earlier analysis of around 590 of the donors, a V segment was called functional when productive rearrangements were above 56.7%, and segregating when the standard deviation between donors exceeded 5%. A statistical classification framework was built for diagnosing cytomegalovirus status from the catalog of TCR beta chain sequences. In a later analysis, TCR nucleotide sequences were compared against IMGT/GENE-DB human TR gene sequences so that V and J genes could be assigned. Using the TCRdist pipeline, a later analysis assigned CDR3 sequences along with most-parsimonious VDJ recombination scenarios. In a later analysis, each TCR beta chain was defined by its CDR3 amino acid sequence together with its V-gene family, and reads without a unique V-gene family were excluded. As a way to deal with suspected cross-contamination and a sequencing artifact, a later analysis dropped approximately 570 nucleotide sequences that were highly shared and had low generation probability. In a later analysis, a clonal expansion index for each public chain was calculated from normalized within-repertoire ranks of inferred template counts. In a later analysis, generation probabilities were computed with a VDJ recombination model fitted to out-of-frame rearrangements, and the resulting probabilities were checked against IGoR. In a later analysis, TCR-TCR, TCR-HLA and TCR-CMV co-occurrence was scored with hypergeometric tests, and a repertoire-size bias correction was applied to TCR pairs. A later analysis estimated false discovery rates by permuting HLA or CMV assignments 20 times. In a later analysis, co-occurring TCRs were grouped with DBSCAN, and TCRdist sequence similarity was added when clustering was performed within HLA-allele-positive subsets. Repertoires with fewer than 30,000 or more than 120,000 public chains, plus five repertoires with anomalous nucleotide sharing, were excluded from co-occurrence clustering. In TCRdb, the immuneACCESS table is reduced to in-frame sequences with V and J assigned. These tables do not hold every clone; where another copy was compared, an unresolved V gene accounts for under half, and the others remain unexplained. From that table come the V and J calls and clone size; the DNA was used to work out D and trimming. Present in this sample are nearly 200,000 clones, 77% of which were seen just once. The top ten clones comprise approximately 2.1% of the sample.

From V the trimming removes 5 bases and from J it removes 6 bases, while the gene matches leave 7 bases of the junction unaccounted for. CDR1 and CDR2 (MDHEN, SYDVKM) derive from the germline V gene. Taken from cysteine to phenylalanine, the CDR3 has 14 residues. Just CDR3 DNA is preserved here, 42 bases in frame from base 1. The sequence links TRBV28 to TRBJ1-1; TRBD1 matches 9 bases in the middle. This TCR came from a woman aged 25 to 39 in good health and CMV-seropositive. The specimen sequenced was PBMCs. The CDR3 reads CASSTGQGLAEAFF. The DNA reads as follows: TGTGCCAGCAGTACCGGACAGGGGTTGGCTGAAGCTTTCTTT. The entire variable domain, with the stretches around the CDR3 drawn from the reference TRBV28 and TRBJ1-1 proteins, is DVKVTQSSRYLVKRTGEKVFLECVQDMDHENMFWYRQDPGLGLRLIYFSYDVKMKEKGDIPEGYSVSREKKERFSLILESASTNQTSMYLCASSTGQGLAEAFFGQGTRLTVV.